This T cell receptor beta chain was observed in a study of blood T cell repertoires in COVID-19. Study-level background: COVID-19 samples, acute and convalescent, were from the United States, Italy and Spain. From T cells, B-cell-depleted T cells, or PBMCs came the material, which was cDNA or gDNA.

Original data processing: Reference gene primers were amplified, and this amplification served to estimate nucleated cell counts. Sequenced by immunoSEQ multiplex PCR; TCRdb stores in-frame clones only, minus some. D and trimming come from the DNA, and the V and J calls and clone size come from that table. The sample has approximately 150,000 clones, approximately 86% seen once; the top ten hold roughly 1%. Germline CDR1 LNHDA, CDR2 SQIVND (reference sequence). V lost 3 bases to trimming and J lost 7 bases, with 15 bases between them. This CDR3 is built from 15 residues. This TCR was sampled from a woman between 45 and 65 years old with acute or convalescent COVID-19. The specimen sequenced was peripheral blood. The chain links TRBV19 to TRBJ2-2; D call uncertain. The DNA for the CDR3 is TGTGCCAGTAGTATTTTTTCTTTGGCTGTCGGGGAGCTGTTTTTT. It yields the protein CASSIFSLAVGELFF.